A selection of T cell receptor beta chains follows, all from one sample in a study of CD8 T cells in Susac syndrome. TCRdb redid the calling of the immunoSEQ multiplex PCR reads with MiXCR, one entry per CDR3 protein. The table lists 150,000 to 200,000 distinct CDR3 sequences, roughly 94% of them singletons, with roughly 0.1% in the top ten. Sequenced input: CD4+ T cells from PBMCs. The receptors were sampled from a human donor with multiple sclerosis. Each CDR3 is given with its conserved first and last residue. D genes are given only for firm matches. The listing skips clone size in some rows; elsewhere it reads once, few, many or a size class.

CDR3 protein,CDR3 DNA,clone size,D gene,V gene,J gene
CASSLAETSYGYTF,TGTGCCAGCAGCTTAGCGGAGACAAGTTATGGCTACACCTTC,NA,NA,TRBV7-8,TRBJ1-2
CASSTAGGADGYTF,TGTGCCAGCAGCACCGCGGGAGGGGCGGATGGCTACACCTTC,NA,NA,TRBV9,TRBJ1-2
CSVDAGLGRYF,TGCAGCGTCGACGCGGGACTAGGACGGTATTTT,NA,TRBD2,TRBV29-1,TRBJ2-3
CASSQDGGTREKLFF,TGTGCCAGCAGCCAAGATGGAGGGACGCGGGAAAAACTGTTTTTT,NA,NA,TRBV3-1,TRBJ1-4
CAWSTGQGAKAFF,TGTGCCTGGAGTACCGGACAGGGGGCGAAAGCTTTCTTT,NA,TRBD1,TRBV30,TRBJ1-1
CASSFGETGNQPQHF,TGTGCCAGCAGTTTTGGTGAAACGGGCAATCAGCCCCAGCATTTT,NA,NA,TRBV12-3/TRBV12-4,TRBJ1-5
CASRRASGANVLTF,TGTGCCAGTCGCCGGGCCTCTGGGGCCAACGTCCTGACTTTC,NA,NA,TRBV5-4,TRBJ2-6
CASSPRRTTYEQYF,TGTGCCAGCAGCCCTCGACGTACGACCTACGAGCAGTACTTC,NA,NA,TRBV7-2,TRBJ2-7
CSAEVALLGETQYF,TGCAGTGCGGAAGTTGCTCTTTTGGGGGAGACCCAGTACTTC,NA,NA,TRBV20-1,TRBJ2-5
CSVLQVLTDTQYF,TGCAGCGTTCTACAGGTCCTCACAGATACGCAGTATTTT,NA,NA,TRBV29-1,TRBJ2-3
CSASPQGSSGANVLTF,TGCAGTGCTAGCCCCCAGGGGAGCTCTGGGGCCAACGTCCTGACTTTC,NA,NA,TRBV20-1,TRBJ2-6
CALSASGPKKFF,TGTGCCCTCTCAGCTAGCGGGCCGAAAAAGTTCTTC,NA,TRBD2,TRBV30,TRBJ2-1
CASSLVWGSGELFF,TGTGCCAGCAGCTTAGTCTGGGGGTCCGGGGAGCTGTTTTTT,NA,NA,TRBV7-2,TRBJ2-2
CASSVGVTDTQYF,TGTGCCAGCAGCGTAGGGGTCACAGATACGCAGTATTTT,NA,NA,TRBV9,TRBJ2-3
CASSRDRVQPQHF,TGTGCCAGCTCACGGGACAGGGTGCAGCCCCAGCATTTT,NA,TRBD1,TRBV18,TRBJ1-5
CAWRRGQSSGNTIYF,TGTGCCTGGCGGAGAGGACAGAGCTCTGGAAACACCATATATTTT,once,NA,TRBV30,TRBJ1-3